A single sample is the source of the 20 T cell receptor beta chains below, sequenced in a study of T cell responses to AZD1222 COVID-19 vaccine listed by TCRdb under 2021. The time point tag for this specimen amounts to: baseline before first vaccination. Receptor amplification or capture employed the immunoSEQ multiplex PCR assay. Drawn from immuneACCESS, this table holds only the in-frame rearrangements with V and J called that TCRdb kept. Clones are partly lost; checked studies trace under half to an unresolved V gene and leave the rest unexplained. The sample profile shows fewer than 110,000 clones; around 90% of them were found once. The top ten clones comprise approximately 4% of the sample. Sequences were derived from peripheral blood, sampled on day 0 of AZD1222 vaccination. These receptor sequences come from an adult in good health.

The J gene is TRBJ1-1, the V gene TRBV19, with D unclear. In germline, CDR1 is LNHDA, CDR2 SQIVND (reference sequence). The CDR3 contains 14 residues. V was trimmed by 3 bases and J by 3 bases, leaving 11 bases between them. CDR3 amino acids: CASSIRAVDTEAFF. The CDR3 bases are TGTGCCAGTAGTATTAGGGCGGTGGACACTGAAGCTTTCTTT. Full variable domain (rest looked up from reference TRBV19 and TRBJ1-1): DGGITQSPKYLFRKEGQNVTLSCEQNLNHDAMYWYRQDPGQGLRLIYYSQIVNDFQKGDIAEGYSVSREKKESFPLTVTSAQKNPTAFYLCASSIRAVDTEAFFGQGTRLTVV.

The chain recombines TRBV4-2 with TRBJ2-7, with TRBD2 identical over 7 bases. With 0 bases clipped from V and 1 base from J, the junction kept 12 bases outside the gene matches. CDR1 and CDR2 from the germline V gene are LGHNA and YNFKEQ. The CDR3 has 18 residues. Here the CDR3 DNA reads TGTGCCAGCAGCCAAGATCTAGCGGTCCCGGTAATTTCCTACGAGCAGTACTTC. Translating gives CASSQDLAVPVISYEQYF.

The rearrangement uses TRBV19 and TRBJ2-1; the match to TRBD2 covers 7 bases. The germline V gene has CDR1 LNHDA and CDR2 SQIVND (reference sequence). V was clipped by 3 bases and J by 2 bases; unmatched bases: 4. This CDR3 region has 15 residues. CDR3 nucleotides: TGTGCCAGTAGTATCGGCGGGGGAGCCTACAATGAGCAGTTCTTC. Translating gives CASSIGGGAYNEQFF.

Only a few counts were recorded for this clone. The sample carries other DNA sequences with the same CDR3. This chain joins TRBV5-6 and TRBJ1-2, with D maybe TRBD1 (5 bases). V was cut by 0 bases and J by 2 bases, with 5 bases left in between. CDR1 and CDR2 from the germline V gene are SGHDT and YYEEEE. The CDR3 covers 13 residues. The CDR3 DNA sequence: TGTGCCAGCAGCTTGGAGGGGAACTATGGCTACACCTTC. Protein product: CASSLEGNYGYTF.

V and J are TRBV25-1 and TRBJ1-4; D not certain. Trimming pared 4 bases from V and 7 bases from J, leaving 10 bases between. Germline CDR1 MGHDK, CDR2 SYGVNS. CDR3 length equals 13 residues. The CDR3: CASSGPTGEKLFF. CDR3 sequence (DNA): TGTGCCAGCAGTGGCCCAACGGGTGAAAAACTGTTTTTT.

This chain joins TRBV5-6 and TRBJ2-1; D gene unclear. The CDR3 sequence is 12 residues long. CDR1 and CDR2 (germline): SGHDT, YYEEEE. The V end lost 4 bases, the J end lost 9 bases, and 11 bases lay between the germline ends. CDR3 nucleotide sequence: TGTGCCAGCAGCCCCCTAAAATCTGAGCAGTTCTTC. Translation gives CASSPLKSEQFF.

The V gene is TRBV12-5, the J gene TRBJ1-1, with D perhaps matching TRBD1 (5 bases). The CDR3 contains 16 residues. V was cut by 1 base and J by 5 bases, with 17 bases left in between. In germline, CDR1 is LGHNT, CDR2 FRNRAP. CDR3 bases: TGTGCTAGTGGTTTGGGCCGTCATTCCGGGGGGACTGAAGCTTTCTTT. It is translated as CASGLGRHSGGTEAFF.

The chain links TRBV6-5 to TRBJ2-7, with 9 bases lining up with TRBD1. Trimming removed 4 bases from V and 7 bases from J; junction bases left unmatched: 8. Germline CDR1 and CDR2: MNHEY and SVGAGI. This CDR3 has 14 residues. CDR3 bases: TGTGCCAGCAGTTCCACCCGGACAGGGGTTGAGCAGTACTTC. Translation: CASSSTRTGVEQYF.

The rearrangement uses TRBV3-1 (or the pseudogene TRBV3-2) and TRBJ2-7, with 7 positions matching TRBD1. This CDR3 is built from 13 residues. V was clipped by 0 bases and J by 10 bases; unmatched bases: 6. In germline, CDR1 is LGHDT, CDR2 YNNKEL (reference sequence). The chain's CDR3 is CASSQEDRGPQYF. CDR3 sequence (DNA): TGTGCCAGCAGCCAAGAAGATAGGGGGCCTCAGTACTTC.

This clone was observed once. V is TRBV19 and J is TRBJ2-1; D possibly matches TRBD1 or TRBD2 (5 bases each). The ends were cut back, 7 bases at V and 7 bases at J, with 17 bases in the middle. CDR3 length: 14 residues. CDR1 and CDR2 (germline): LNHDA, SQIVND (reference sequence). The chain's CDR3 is CASNPTVGRNEQFF. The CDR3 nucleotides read TGTGCCAGTAACCCCACCGTGGGACGGAATGAGCAGTTCTTC.

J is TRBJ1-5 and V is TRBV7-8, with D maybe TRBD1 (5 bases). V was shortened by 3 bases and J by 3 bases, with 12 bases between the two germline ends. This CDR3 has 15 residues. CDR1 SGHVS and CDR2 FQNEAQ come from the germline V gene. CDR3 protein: CASSLVNRPNQPQHF. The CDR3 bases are TGTGCCAGCAGCTTGGTCAACAGGCCCAATCAGCCCCAGCATTTT.

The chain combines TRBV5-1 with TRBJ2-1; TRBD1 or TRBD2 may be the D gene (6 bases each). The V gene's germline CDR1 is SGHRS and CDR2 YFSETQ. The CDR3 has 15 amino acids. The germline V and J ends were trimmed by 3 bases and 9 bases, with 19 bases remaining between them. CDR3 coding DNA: TGCGCCAGCAGCTACAGCGGTAGGGGGGTAGGTGAGCAGTTCTTC. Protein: CASSYSGRGVGEQFF.

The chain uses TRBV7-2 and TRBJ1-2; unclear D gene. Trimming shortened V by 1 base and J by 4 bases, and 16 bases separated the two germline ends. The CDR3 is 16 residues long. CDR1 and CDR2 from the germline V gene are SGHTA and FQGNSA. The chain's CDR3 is CASSLGPSAPSYGYTF. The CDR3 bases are TGTGCCAGCAGCTTAGGCCCCTCGGCCCCATCCTATGGCTACACCTTC.

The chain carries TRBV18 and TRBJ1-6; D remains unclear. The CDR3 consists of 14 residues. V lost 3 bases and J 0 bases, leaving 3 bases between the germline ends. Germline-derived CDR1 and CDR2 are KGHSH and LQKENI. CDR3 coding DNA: TGTGCCAGCTCACCGCTCTCCTATAATTCACCCCTCCACTTT. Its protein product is CASSPLSYNSPLHF.

The CDR3 loop is CATSDLSAGGPGEQFF. The CDR3 coding sequence is TGTGCCACCAGTGATTTATCGGCGGGAGGGCCTGGTGAGCAGTTCTTC. This chain joins TRBV24-1 and TRBJ2-1; 9 positions agree with TRBD2. The CDR3 runs 16 residues. V dropped 1 base and J dropped 9; count of bases not matched to a gene: 9. The germline gives CDR1 KGHDR, CDR2 SFDVKD.

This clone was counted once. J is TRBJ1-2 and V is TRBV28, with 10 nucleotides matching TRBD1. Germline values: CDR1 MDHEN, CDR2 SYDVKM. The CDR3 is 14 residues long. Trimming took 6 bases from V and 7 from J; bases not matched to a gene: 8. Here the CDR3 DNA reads TGTGCCAGCAGAGGCCTGGGGACAGGGGCTGGCTACACCTTC. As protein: CASRGLGTGAGYTF.

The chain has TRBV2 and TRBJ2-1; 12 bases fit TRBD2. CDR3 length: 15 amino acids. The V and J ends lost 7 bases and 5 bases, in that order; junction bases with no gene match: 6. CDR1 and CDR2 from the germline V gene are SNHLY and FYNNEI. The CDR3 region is CASIPGLAGHNEQFF. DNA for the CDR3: TGTGCCAGCATCCCGGGACTAGCGGGTCACAATGAGCAGTTCTTC.

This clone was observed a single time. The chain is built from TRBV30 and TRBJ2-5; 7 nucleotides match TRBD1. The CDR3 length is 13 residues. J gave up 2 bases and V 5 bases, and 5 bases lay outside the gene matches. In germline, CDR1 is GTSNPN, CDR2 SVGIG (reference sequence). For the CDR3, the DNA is TGTGCCTGGGGCGGACAGGCTCAAGAGACCCAGTACTTC. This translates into CAWGGQAQETQYF. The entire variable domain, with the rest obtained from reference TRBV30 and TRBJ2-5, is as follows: SQTIHQWPATLVQPVGSPLSLECTVEGTSNPNLYWYRQAAGRGLQLLFYSVGIGQISSEVPQNLSASRPQDRQFILSSKKLLLSDSGFYLCAWGGQAQETQYFGPGTRLLVL.

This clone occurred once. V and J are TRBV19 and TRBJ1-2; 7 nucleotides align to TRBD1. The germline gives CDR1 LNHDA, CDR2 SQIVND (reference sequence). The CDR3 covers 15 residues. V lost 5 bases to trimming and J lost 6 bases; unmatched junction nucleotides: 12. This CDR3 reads CASSRGQFGTDGYTF. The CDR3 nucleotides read TGTGCCAGTAGTCGGGGACAGTTCGGAACGGATGGCTACACCTTC.

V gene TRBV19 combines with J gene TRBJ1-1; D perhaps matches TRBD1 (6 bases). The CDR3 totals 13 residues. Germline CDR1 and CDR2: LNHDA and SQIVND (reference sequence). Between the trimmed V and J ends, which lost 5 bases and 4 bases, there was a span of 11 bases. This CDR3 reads CASSYRVTTEAFF. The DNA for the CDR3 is TGTGCCAGTAGTTACAGGGTTACCACTGAAGCTTTCTTT.